What follows is one TCR beta chain and its context. Its cognate antigen is unknown. The V gene end was trimmed by 3 bases and the J gene end by 4 bases; junction bases not matched to a gene: 3. Germline V gene sequence: CDR1 SGHVS, CDR2 FQNEAQ. This CDR3 has 15 amino acids. Sequencing used immunoSEQ multiplex PCR; TCRdb keeps in-frame clones, though not all of them. The sample includes approximately 5,600 clones, around two thirds of them seen just once. This specimen comes from a study of CD8 T cell repertoires and HIV-1 epitope variants. This TCR was sampled from a male donor with HIV. V gene TRBV7-8 combines with J gene TRBJ2-2; 9 bases match TRBD1. What was sequenced was cultured CD8+ T cells derived from PBMCs. The CDR3 DNA follows: TGTGCCAGCAGCTTGGGGACAGGGCTCACCGGGGAGCTGTTTTTT. Translating gives CASSLGTGLTGELFF. The variable domain in full, with the rest retrieved from reference TRBV7-8 and TRBJ2-2, is GAGVSQSPRYKVAKRGQDVALRCDPISGHVSLFWYQQALGQGPEFLTYFQNEAQLDKSGLPSDRFFAERPEGSVSTLKIQRTQQEDSAVYLCASSLGTGLTGELFFGEGSRLTVL.